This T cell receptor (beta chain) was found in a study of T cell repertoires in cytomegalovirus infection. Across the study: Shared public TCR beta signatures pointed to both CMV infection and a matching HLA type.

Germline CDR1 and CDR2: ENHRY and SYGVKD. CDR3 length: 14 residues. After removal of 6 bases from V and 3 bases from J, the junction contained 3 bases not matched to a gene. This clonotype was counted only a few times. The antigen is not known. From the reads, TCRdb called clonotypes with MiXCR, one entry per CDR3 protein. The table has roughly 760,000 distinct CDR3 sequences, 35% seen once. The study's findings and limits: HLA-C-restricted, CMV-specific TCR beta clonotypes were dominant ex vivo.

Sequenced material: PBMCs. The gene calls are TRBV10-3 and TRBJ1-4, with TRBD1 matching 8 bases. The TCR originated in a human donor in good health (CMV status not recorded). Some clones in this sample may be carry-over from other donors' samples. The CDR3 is CAIRQGEANEKLFF. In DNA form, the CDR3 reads TGTGCCATCAGACAGGGGGAAGCTAATGAAAAACTGTTTTTT.